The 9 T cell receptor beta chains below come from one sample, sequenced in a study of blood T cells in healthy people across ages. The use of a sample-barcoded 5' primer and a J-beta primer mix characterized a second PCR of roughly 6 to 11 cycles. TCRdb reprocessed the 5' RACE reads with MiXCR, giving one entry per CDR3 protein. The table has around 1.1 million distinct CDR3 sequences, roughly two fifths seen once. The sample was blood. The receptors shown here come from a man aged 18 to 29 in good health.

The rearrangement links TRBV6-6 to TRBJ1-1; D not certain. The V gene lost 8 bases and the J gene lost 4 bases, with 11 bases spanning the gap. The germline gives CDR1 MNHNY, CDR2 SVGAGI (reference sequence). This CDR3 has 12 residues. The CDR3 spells CASGQFVTEAFF. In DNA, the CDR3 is TGTGCCAGCGGGCAGTTCGTCACTGAAGCTTTCTTT.

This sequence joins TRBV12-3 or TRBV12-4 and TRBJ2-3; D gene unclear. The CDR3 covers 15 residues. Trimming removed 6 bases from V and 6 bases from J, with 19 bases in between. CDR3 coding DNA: TGTGCCAGCAGCGACACAGTTACCTCAAGGGATACGCAGTATTTT. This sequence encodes CASSDTVTSRDTQYF.

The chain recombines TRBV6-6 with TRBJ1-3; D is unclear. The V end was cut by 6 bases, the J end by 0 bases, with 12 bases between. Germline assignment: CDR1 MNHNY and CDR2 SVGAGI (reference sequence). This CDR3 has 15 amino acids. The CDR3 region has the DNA TGTGCCAGCAGCCAACCCTTTGGCTCTGGAAACACCATATATTTT. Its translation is CASSQPFGSGNTIYF.

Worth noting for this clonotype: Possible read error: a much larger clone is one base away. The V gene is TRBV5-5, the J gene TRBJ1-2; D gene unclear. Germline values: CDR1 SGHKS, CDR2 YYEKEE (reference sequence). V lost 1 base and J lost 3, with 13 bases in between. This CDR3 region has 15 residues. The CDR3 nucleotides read TGTGCCAGCAGCTTGAGTATGGGAACCTACTATGGCTACACCTTC. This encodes CASSLSMGTYYGYTF.

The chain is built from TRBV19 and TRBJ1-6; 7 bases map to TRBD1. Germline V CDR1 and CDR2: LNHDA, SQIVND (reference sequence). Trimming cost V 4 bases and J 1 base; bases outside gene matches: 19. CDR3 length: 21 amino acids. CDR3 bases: TGTGCCAGTAGTACGACAGGGCGACTAAAGATTAAGGGGTCCTATAATTCACCCCTCCACTTT. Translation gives CASSTTGRLKIKGSYNSPLHF.

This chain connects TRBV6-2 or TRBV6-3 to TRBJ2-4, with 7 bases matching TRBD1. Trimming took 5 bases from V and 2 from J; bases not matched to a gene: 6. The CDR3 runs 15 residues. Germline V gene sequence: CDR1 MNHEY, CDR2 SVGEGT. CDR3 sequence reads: CASSPRQGPKNIQYF. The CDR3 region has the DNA TGTGCCAGCAGTCCTCGACAGGGACCCAAAAACATTCAGTACTTC.

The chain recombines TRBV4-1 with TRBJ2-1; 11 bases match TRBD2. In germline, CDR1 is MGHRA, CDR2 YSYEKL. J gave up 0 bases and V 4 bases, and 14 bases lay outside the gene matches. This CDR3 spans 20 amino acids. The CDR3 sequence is CASSPLTLAGGPSSYNEQFF. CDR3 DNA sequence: TGCGCCAGCAGCCCGTTAACTCTAGCGGGGGGCCCGAGCTCCTACAATGAGCAGTTCTTC.

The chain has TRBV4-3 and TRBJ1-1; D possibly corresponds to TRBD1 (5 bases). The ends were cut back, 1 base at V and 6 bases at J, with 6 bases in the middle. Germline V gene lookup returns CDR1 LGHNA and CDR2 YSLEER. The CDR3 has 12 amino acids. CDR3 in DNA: TGCGCCAGCAGCCAAGGGGGCGCTGAAGCTTTCTTT. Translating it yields CASSQGGAEAFF.

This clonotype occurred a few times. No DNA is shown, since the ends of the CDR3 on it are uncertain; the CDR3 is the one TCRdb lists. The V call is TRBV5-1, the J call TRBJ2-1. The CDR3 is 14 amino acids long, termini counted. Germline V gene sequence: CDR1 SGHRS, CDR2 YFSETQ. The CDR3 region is CASSLSSSSKEQFF.